The next 18 T cell receptor beta chains were all read from a single sample in a study of cytomegalovirus exposure and HLA in healthy donors. The primer mix had 60 Vbeta and 13 Jbeta primers. Only in-frame clones appear in the TCRdb table, and some are missing; sequencing was by immunoSEQ multiplex PCR. Found here are 110,000 to 150,000 clones, 70% to 85% of them singletons; the top ten hold roughly 10%. The material sequenced was PBMCs. The origin of the receptors is a woman aged 55-69 years in good health and CMV-seropositive.

The chain recombines TRBV7-9 with TRBJ2-7, with TRBD1 identical over 9 bases. Germline V gives CDR1 SEHNR, CDR2 FQNEAQ (reference sequence). V gave up 4 bases and J gave up 2 bases; unmatched junction bases: 3. The CDR3 sequence is 14 residues long. The CDR3 loop is CASSSWDRAYEQYF. CDR3 nucleotide sequence: TGTGCCAGCAGCTCCTGGGACAGGGCCTACGAGCAGTACTTC.

This chain uses TRBV4-1 with TRBJ1-2; TRBD1 might be the D (5 bases). V lost 3 bases to trimming and J lost 3 bases, with 14 bases between them. Germline loops: CDR1 MGHRA, CDR2 YSYEKL. The CDR3 is 15 amino acids. The DNA of the CDR3 is TGCGCCAGCAGCCATCAAGGGGAAAGATACTATGGCTACACCTTC. It encodes CASSHQGERYYGYTF.

This clone was observed a few times. V and J are TRBV27 and TRBJ2-1; no definite D call. The CDR3 is 14 residues long. The ends were cut back, 7 bases at V and 0 bases at J, with 10 bases in the middle. CDR1 and CDR2 (germline): MNHEY, SMNVEV (reference sequence). In DNA, the CDR3 is TGTGCCAGCACCCCATCTAGCTCCTACAATGAGCAGTTCTTC. Translation gives CASTPSSSYNEQFF.

The J gene is TRBJ2-1, the V gene TRBV7-2; 7 nucleotides line up with TRBD2. CDR1 is SGHTA, CDR2 FQGNSA, per germline. Trimming removed 0 bases from V and 8 bases from J; junction bases left unmatched: 10. This CDR3 region has 16 residues. CDR3 protein: CASSLASGGRGDEQFF. As DNA, the CDR3 is TGTGCCAGCAGCTTAGCGTCTGGCGGGAGAGGAGATGAGCAGTTCTTC.

The gene calls are TRBV7-2 and TRBJ1-3, with D hard to call. The CDR3 length is 15 residues. V lost 10 bases to trimming and J lost 2 bases, with 18 bases between them. Germline CDR1 reads SGHTA; CDR2 reads FQGNSA. The CDR3 DNA sequence: TGTGCCATCCTCTTTGGGAGGTTTGCTGGAAACACCATATATTTT. This codes for CAILFGRFAGNTIYF.

J is TRBJ2-7 and V is TRBV9; possible D gene TRBD1, 6 bases. The CDR3 covers 14 residues. CDR1 and CDR2 from the germline V gene are SGDLS and YYNGEE. Trimming cost V 4 bases and J 3 bases, with 14 bases left between them. The CDR3 sequence is CASSPNRDNYEQYF. CDR3 coding DNA: TGTGCCAGCAGCCCCAACCGGGACAACTACGAGCAGTACTTC.

The chain uses TRBV13 and TRBJ1-5, with D uncertain. This CDR3 contains 14 residues. Trimming left V 7 bases short and J 2 bases short, with 12 bases between. Germline CDR1 PRHDT, CDR2 FYEKMQ (reference sequence). CDR3 sequence (DNA): TGTGCCAGCAAACGGAGGGAGGGCAATCAGCCCCAGCATTTT. Translated, it gives CASKRREGNQPQHF.

The chain joins TRBV28 to TRBJ2-7, with D possibly matching TRBD1 (5 bases). V lost 6 bases and J 3 bases, leaving 15 bases between the germline ends. Germline CDR1 reads MDHEN; CDR2 reads SYDVKM. CDR3 size: 14 residues. CDR3 in DNA: TGTGCCAGCAGGCCTGGACGGCAGGGCTACGAGCAGTACTTC. As protein: CASRPGRQGYEQYF.

This rearrangement joins TRBV28 to TRBJ1-4, with TRBD1 matching over 9 bases. The V and J ends lost 5 bases and 7 bases, in that order; junction bases with no gene match: 5. The CDR3 is made up of 14 amino acids. From germline, CDR1 is MDHEN and CDR2 SYDVKM. Written as DNA, the CDR3 is TGTGCCAGCAGTCGACAGGGGGATGGTGAAAAACTGTTTTTT. It translates to CASSRQGDGEKLFF. Full variable domain (outside the CDR3, taken from reference TRBV28 and TRBJ1-4): DVKVTQSSRYLVKRTGEKVFLECVQDMDHENMFWYRQDPGLGLRLIYFSYDVKMKEKGDIPEGYSVSREKKERFSLILESASTNQTSMYLCASSRQGDGEKLFFGSGTQLSVL.

The rearrangement joins TRBV5-4 to TRBJ2-3; D is uncertain. This CDR3 has 15 amino acids. V lost 0 bases to trimming and J lost 0 bases, with 8 bases between them. Germline-derived CDR1 and CDR2 are SGHNT and YYREEE (reference sequence). The CDR3 sequence is CASSLDQTSTDTQYF. Here the CDR3 DNA reads TGTGCCAGCAGCTTGGACCAAACTAGCACAGATACGCAGTATTTT.

This CDR3 reads CASSIRRDSYNEQFF. CDR3 bases: TGTGCCAGCTCTATCCGGCGGGACTCCTACAATGAGCAGTTCTTC. V is TRBV18 and J is TRBJ2-1, with TRBD2 as a possible D gene (6 bases). CDR3 length equals 15 residues. The V and J ends lost 6 bases and 0 bases respectively, with 12 bases between them. CDR1 KGHSH and CDR2 LQKENI come from the germline V gene.

The chain combines TRBV5-1 with TRBJ2-5, with 7 bases that match TRBD1. V shed 1 base and J 2 bases; nucleotides not matched to a gene: 2. The germline gives CDR1 SGHRS, CDR2 YFSETQ. The CDR3 contains 14 residues. This CDR3 is CASSLRDRQETQYF. The CDR3 nucleotides are TGCGCCAGCAGCTTGAGGGACAGACAAGAGACCCAGTACTTC. Supplemented by reference TRBV5-1 and TRBJ2-5, the full variable domain reads KAGVTQTPRYLIKTRGQQVTLSCSPISGHRSVSWYQQTPGQGLQFLFEYFSETQRNKGNFPGRFSGRQFSNSRSEMNVSTLELGDSALYLCASSLRDRQETQYFGPGTRLLVL.

J is TRBJ1-4 and V is TRBV19, with 9 nucleotides matching TRBD1. J lost 8 bases, V lost 11 bases, and 9 bases had no gene match. The CDR3 loop spans 13 amino acids. Per germline, CDR1 LNHDA and CDR2 SQIVND (reference sequence). The CDR3, as DNA: TGTGCCTCCCGGGACAGGGTGATGGAAAAACTGTTTTTT. Translated: CASRDRVMEKLFF.

The rearrangement joins TRBV7-9 to TRBJ2-7; TRBD1 aligns across 10 bases. CDR3 size: 15 residues. Per germline, CDR1 SEHNR and CDR2 FQNEAQ (reference sequence). Germline trimming cut 1 base from V and 2 bases from J; bases unmatched to any gene: 2. The DNA for the CDR3 is TGTGCCAGCAGCTTAGGAGGACAGGGGGCCTACGAGCAGTACTTC. Translation: CASSLGGQGAYEQYF.

V gene TRBV2 combines with J gene TRBJ1-1; maybe TRBD1 (5 bases). Germline-derived CDR1 and CDR2 are SNHLY and FYNNEI. The CDR3 is 11 amino acids. Deletions cut 6 bases from V and 6 bases from J, with 8 bases between. The CDR3 loop reads CASRDNPEAFF. The CDR3 bases are TGTGCCAGCAGGGACAATCCTGAAGCTTTCTTT.

The gene calls are TRBV28 and TRBJ1-5; TRBD1 matches 9 bases. V shed 4 bases and J 3 bases; nucleotides not matched to a gene: 7. Germline CDR1 reads MDHEN; CDR2 reads SYDVKM. The CDR3 is made up of 16 amino acids. CDR3 coding DNA: TGTGCCAGCAGTTCCTGGGGACAGGGATCCAATCAGCCCCAGCATTTT. Translated, it gives CASSSWGQGSNQPQHF.

This clone was seen once. The V gene is TRBV7-8, the J gene TRBJ2-5; 9 bases are shared with TRBD1. The end of the DNA fits TRBJ2-7 better, so the J call may be wrong. The CDR3 is 16 amino acids. Germline loops: CDR1 SGHVS, CDR2 FQNEAQ. CDR3 sequence: CASSRYAGTGNSEQYF. The CDR3 region has the DNA TGTGCCAGCAGCAGATACGCCGGGACAGGGAATTCCGAGCAGTACTTC.

The J gene is TRBJ1-6, the V gene TRBV2; no clear D. From germline, CDR1 is SNHLY and CDR2 FYNNEI. The CDR3 contains 14 residues. The CDR3 reads CGRTQTAPGSPLHF. CDR3 nucleotides: TGTGGTAGGACCCAGACTGCCCCGGGGTCACCCCTCCACTTT.